One T cell receptor beta chain is described in this entry. This record comes from a study of blood T cell repertoires in COVID-19. Study overall: T cells, B-cell-depleted T cells, or PBMCs provided the cDNA or gDNA that served as material.

This CDR3 is built from 14 residues. Trimming cost V 5 bases and J 10 bases; bases outside gene matches: 12. The germline V gene encodes CDR1 MNHEY and CDR2 SVGAGI. Authors' analysis steps: Estimates of nucleated cell counts were drawn from the amplification of reference gene primers. The repertoire was sequenced with immunoSEQ multiplex PCR; TCRdb's copy has only in-frame clones and lacks some. V, J and clone size reflect that table, while D and trimming were determined from the DNA. This sample has 380,000 or so clones, with approximately 88% found just once. Material for sequencing was peripheral blood. This chain links TRBV6-5 with TRBJ2-3; 7 nucleotides align to TRBD1. The sequence came from a man aged 40-49 years with acute or convalescent COVID-19. The CDR3 protein is CASSRPDPGQPQYF. The CDR3 coding sequence is TGTGCCAGCAGTAGACCTGATCCGGGACAGCCGCAGTATTTT.